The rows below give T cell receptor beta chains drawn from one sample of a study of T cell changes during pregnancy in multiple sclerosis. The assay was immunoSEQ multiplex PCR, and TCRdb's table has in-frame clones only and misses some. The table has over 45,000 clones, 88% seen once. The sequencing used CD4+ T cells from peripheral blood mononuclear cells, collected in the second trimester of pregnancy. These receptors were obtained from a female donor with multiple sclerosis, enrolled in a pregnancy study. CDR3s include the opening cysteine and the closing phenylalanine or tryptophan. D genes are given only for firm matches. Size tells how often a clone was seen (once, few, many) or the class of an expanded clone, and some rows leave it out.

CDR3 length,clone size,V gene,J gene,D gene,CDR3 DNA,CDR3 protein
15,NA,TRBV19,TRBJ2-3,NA,TGTGCCAGTAGTGTCATAGATACCCGCACAGATACGCAGTATTTT,CASSVIDTRTDTQYF
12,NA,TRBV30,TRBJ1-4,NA,TGTGCCTGGAACGGAGGAGGTGAAAAACTGTTTTTT,CAWNGGGEKLFF
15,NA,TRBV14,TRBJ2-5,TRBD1,TGTGCCAGCAGCCAAGACAGGGGGCGTAGGGAGACCCAGTACTTC,CASSQDRGRRETQYF
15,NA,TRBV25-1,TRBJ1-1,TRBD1,TGTGCCAGCAGTGATCGACAGGGTGGTTACACTGAAGCTTTCTTT,CASSDRQGGYTEAFF
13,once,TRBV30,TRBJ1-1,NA,TGTGCCTGGATGACAGATACGAACACTGAAGCTTTCTTT,CAWMTDTNTEAFF
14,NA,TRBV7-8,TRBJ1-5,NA,TGTGCCAGCAGCTTAGACCTAGACGGTCAGCCCCAGCATTTT,CASSLDLDGQPQHF
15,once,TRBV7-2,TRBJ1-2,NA,TGTGCCAGCAGGGCCGTGGGCAGGTCGAACTATGGCTACACCTTC,CASRAVGRSNYGYTF
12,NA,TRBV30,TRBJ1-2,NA,TGTGCCTGGAGTGGACAGGTAGACGGCTACACCTTC,CAWSGQVDGYTF
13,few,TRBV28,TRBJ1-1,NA,TGTGCCAGCCGCACGGAGGTCGGAGTGGGAGCTTTCTTT,CASRTEVGVGAFF
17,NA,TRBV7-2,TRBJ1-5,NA,TGTGCCAGCAGCTTAGCCCGGGTGGGGGGGAGCAATCAGCCCCAGCATTTT,CASSLARVGGSNQPQHF
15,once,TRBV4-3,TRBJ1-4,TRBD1,TGCGCCAGCAGCCAAGGTGACAGGGACAATGAAAAACTGTTTTTT,CASSQGDRDNEKLFF
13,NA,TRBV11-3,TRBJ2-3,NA,TGTGCCAGCAGCTTTGAGTTTACAGATACGCAGTATTTT,CASSFEFTDTQYF
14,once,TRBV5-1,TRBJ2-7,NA,TGCGCCAGCAGCTTGGGGTACAGTCCCTACGAGCAGTACTTC,CASSLGYSPYEQYF
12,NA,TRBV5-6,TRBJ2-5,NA,TGTGCCAGCAGCTTGGCCCGAGAGACCCAGTACTTC,CASSLARETQYF
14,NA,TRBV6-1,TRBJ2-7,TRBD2,TGTGCCAGCAGTAGACCTAGCGGGGGTTACGAGCAGTACTTC,CASSRPSGGYEQYF
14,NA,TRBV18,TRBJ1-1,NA,TGTGCCAGCTCAGAATCCGTGGTGGCCACTGAAGCTTTCTTT,CASSESVVATEAFF
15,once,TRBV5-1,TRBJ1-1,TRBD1,TGCGCCAGCAGCTTGGCGGGACAGGTACCCGGTGAAGCTTTCTTT,CASSLAGQVPGEAFF
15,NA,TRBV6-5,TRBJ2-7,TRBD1,TGTGCCAGCAGTTACAGGGGACAGGGTTCCTACGAGCAGTACTTC,CASSYRGQGSYEQYF
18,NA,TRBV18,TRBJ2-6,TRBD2,TGTGCCAGCTCACCCGGACTAGCGGGATTCCCTGGGGCCAACGTCCTGACTTTC,CASSPGLAGFPGANVLTF
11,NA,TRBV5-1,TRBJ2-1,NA,TGCGCCAGCAGCGTAAACAATGAGCAGTTCTTC,CASSVNNEQFF
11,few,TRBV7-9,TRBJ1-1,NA,TGTGCCAGCAGCGCCTCAGGGTTGGCTTTCTTT,CASSASGLAFF
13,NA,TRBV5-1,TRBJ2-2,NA,TGCGCCAGCAGGGAGCTAGACACCGGGGAGCTGTTTTTT,CASRELDTGELFF
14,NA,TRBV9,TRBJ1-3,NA,TGTGCCAGCAGCGTAGGGGACAACGGAAACACCATATATTTT,CASSVGDNGNTIYF
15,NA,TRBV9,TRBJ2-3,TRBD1,TGTGCCAGCAGCAATCAGGGGGCTGGCACAGATACGCAGTATTTT,CASSNQGAGTDTQYF
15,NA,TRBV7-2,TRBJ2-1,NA,TGTGCCAGCAGCCCCCCGGGACTCTCTTCCGGTGAGCAGTTCTTC,CASSPPGLSSGEQFF
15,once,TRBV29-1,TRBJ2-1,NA,TGCAGCGCGATAGGCCGGGTGATTTGGTCGAATGAGCAGCTCTTC,CSAIGRVIWSNEQLF
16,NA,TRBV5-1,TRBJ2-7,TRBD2,TGCGCCAGCAGCTTGGCCCTAGCGGAGAGCTCCTACGAGCAGTACTTC,CASSLALAESSYEQYF
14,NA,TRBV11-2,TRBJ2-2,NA,TGTGCCAGCAGCTTATCAGGGAACACCGGGGAGCTGTTTTTT,CASSLSGNTGELFF
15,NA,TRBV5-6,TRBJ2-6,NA,TGTGCCAGCAGCCCCCGATGGGCAGCGGCCAACGTCCTGACTTTC,CASSPRWAAANVLTF
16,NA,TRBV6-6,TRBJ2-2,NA,TGTGCCAGCAGTTACATCGGGGGAGTAAACACCGGGGAGCTGTTTTTT,CASSYIGGVNTGELFF
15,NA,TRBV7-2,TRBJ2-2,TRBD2,TGTGCCAGCAGTCTGTTTGGGGGGGGCACCGGGGAGCTGTTTTTT,CASSLFGGGTGELFF
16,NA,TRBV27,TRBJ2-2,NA,TGTGCCAGCAGTTTTAGGAGGGTGGGGAACACCGGGGAGCTGTTTTTT,CASSFRRVGNTGELFF
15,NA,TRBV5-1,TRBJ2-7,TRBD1,TGCGCCAGCAGCCTGGGAGCAGGGGGTACCTACGAGCAGTACTTC,CASSLGAGGTYEQYF
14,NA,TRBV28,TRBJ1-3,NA,TGTGCCAGCAGTGCCCGCGGCCCTGGAAACACCATATATTTT,CASSARGPGNTIYF
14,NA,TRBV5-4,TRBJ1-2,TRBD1,TGTGCCAGCAAAATTCAGGGGGCTTTCTATGGCTACACCTTC,CASKIQGAFYGYTF
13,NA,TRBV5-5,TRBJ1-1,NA,TGTGCCAGCAGCTCTACAGGGAACACTGAAGCTTTCTTT,CASSSTGNTEAFF
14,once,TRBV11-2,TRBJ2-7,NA,TGTGCCAGCAGCTTAGGCTCGGGGGCCTACGAGCAGTACTTC,CASSLGSGAYEQYF
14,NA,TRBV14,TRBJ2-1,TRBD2,TGTGCCAGCCGCTCTAGCGGGGGCTACAATGAGCAGTTCTTC,CASRSSGGYNEQFF
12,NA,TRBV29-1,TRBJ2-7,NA,TGCAGCGTTGAAATCACATCCTACGAGCAGTACTTC,CSVEITSYEQYF
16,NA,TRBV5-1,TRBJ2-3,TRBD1,TGCGCCAGCAGTTTGAACCGGGACAGGGCGACAGATACGCAGTATTTT,CASSLNRDRATDTQYF
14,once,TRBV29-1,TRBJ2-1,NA,TGCAGTGCTGCTGGGGCAGGGTCCTACAATGAGCAGTTCTTC,CSAAGAGSYNEQFF
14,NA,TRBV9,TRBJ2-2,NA,TGTGCCAGCAGCGTATCTAAGAACACCGGGGAGCTGTTTTTT,CASSVSKNTGELFF
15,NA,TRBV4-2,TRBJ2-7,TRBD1,TGTGCCAGCAGCCAAGACGGAAACAGGGGAGACGAGCAGTACTTC,CASSQDGNRGDEQYF
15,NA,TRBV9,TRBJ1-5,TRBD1,TGTGCCAGCAGCTCGACAGGGGGTTACAATCAGCCCCAGCATTTT,CASSSTGGYNQPQHF
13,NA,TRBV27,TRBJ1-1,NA,TGTGCCAGCAGTTTAGCCACTTACACTGAAGCTTTCTTT,CASSLATYTEAFF
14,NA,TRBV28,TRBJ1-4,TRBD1,TGTGCCAGCAACTCCGGGACAGGGTTTGAAAAACTGTTTTTT,CASNSGTGFEKLFF
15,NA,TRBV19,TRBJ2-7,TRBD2,TGTGCCAGTAGTATTAACCCTAGCGGGAGTACCGAGCAGTACTTC,CASSINPSGSTEQYF
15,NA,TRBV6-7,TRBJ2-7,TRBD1,TGTGCCAGCAGTACCCCAAGGACAGGGGCGGGTGAGCAGTACTTC,CASSTPRTGAGEQYF
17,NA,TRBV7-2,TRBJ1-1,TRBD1,TGTGCCAGCAGCTTAGCGATCGGCCAGACAGGGTACACTGAAGCTTTCTTT,CASSLAIGQTGYTEAFF
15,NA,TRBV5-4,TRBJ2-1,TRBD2,TGTGCCAGCAGCTTGGCGGCTAGCGGGAGCAATGAGCAGTTCTTC,CASSLAASGSNEQFF
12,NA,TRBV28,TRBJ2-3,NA,TGTGCCAGCAACAGGGGCACAGATACGCAGTATTTT,CASNRGTDTQYF
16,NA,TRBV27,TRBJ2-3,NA,TGTGCCAGCAGTCCCTTTGGGGGCAAAGGCACAGATACGCAGTATTTT,CASSPFGGKGTDTQYF
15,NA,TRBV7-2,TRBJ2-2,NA,TGTGCCAGCAGCTTAGAGGCAGGGAAACCCGGGGAGCTGTTTTTT,CASSLEAGKPGELFF
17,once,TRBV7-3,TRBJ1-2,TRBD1,TGTGCCAGCAGCTTAAACGCGGAGACAGGGCCAGCTCGTGGCTACACCTTC,CASSLNAETGPARGYTF
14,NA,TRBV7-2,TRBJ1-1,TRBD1,TGTGCCAGCAGCTCCCGACAGGGAGGCACTGAAGCTTTCTTT,CASSSRQGGTEAFF
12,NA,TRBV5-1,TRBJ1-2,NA,TGCGCCAGCAGCTTGGCCGAGGGCGGCTACACCTTC,CASSLAEGGYTF
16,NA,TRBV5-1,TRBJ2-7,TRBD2,TGCGCCAGCAGCTTGGCCGGGACTAGCGGCCCCTACGAGCAGTACTTC,CASSLAGTSGPYEQYF
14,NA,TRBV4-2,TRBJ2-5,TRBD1,TGTGCCAGCAGCCAAGGACAGGGGGGAGAGACCCAGTACTTC,CASSQGQGGETQYF